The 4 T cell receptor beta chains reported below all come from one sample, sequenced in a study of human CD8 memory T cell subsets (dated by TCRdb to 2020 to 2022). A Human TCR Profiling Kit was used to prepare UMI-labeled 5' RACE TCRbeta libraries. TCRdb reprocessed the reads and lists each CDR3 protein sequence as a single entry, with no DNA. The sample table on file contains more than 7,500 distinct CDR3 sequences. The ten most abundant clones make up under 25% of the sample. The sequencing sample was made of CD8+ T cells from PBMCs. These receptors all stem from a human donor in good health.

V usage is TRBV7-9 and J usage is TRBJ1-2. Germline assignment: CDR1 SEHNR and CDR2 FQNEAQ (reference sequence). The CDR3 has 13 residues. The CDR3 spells CASSYSLDNGYTF. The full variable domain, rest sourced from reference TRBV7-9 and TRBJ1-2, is DTGVSQNPRHKITKRGQNVTFRCDPISEHNRLYWYRQTLGQGPEFLTYFQNEAQLEKSRLLSDRFSAERPKGSFSTLEIQRTEQGDSAMYLCASSYSLDNGYTFGSGTRLTVV.

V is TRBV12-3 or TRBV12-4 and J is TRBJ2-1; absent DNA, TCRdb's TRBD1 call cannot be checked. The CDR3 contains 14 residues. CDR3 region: CASSPSTRGNEQFF.

This CDR3 is CATTGKQETQYF. The rearrangement uses TRBV24-1 and TRBJ2-5; the TCRdb call, TRBD1, lacks DNA for checking. The CDR3 extends over 12 amino acids. The V gene's germline CDR1 is KGHDR and CDR2 SFDVKD.

The CDR3 loop reads CASSQDARGGAYNEQFF. The chain combines TRBV4-3 with TRBJ2-1; as DNA is missing, the TRBD1 call by TCRdb cannot be tested. CDR1 and CDR2 (germline): LGHNA, YSLEER. This CDR3 region has 17 residues.